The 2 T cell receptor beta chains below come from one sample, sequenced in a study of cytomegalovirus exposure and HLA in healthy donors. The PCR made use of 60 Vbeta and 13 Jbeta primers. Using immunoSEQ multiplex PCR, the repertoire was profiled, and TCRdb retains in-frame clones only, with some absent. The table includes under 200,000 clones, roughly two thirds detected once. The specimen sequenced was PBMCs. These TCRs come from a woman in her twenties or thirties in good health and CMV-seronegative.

This CDR3 is CASSEGAQPQHF. DNA of the CDR3: TGTGCCAGCAGTGAGGGGGCTCAGCCCCAGCATTTT. The chain joins TRBV2 to TRBJ1-5, with a tentative D call TRBD1 (6 bases). This CDR3 has 12 amino acids. V lost 3 bases, J lost 6 bases, and 6 bases lay in between. Germline V gene sequence: CDR1 SNHLY, CDR2 FYNNEI.

CDR3 sequence: CASSQQGNTGELFF. Here the CDR3 DNA reads TGTGCCAGCTCACAACAGGGGAACACCGGGGAGCTGTTTTTT. The chain combines TRBV18 with TRBJ2-2, with a weak D call TRBD1 (6 bases). The CDR3 is 14 amino acids. Germline lookup yields CDR1 KGHSH and CDR2 LQKENI. V lost 4 bases and J lost 1, with 7 bases in between.